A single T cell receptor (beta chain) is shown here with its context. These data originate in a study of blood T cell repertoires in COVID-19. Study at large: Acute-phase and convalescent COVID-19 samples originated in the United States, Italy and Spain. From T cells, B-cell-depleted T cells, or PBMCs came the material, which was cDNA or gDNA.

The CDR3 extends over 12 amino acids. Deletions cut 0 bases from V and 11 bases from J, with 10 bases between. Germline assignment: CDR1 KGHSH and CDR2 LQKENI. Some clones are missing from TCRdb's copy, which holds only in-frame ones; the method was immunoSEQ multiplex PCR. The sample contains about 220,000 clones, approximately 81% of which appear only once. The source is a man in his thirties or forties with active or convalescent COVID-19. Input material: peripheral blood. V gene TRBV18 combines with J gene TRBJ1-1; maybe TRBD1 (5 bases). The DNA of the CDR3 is TGTGCCAGCTCACCACCGGGCGGGGGGGCTTTCTTT. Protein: CASSPPGGGAFF.